This record covers a single T cell receptor beta chain. This entry is derived from a study of blood T cell repertoires in COVID-19. Per the study methods: Amplifying reference gene primers gave estimates of nucleated cell counts. Assay: immunoSEQ multiplex PCR; the TCRdb copy retains only in-frame clones and omits some. The DNA gave D and trimming, while V, J and clone size come from that table. The table lists over 200,000 clones, 87% of them singletons. The CDR3 is 14 residues long. The germline gives CDR1 SGHVS, CDR2 FNYEAQ. Between the trimmed V and J ends, which lost 1 base and 1 base, there was a span of 8 bases.

This TCR was recovered from a woman between 18 and 30 years old who had recovered from COVID-19. The chain employs TRBV7-6 and TRBJ2-7, with D perhaps matching TRBD1 (5 bases). Sequenced sample: peripheral blood. CDR3 protein: CASSLGAGSYEQYF. CDR3 sequence (DNA): TGTGCCAGCAGCTTAGGGGCAGGGTCCTACGAGCAGTACTTC.